In this sample, the clone carrying this T cell receptor (beta chain) turned up once. This entry comes from a study of CD8 T cells in Susac syndrome. The CDR3 is made up of 13 amino acids. Germline V gives CDR1 PRHDT, CDR2 FYEKMQ (reference sequence). V was clipped by 7 bases and J by 2 bases, with 8 bases between them. RNA was extracted with the RNeasy kit, and a quantity of about 0.45 to 1 ug was reverse transcribed using random hexamers. TCRdb reprocessed the immunoSEQ multiplex PCR reads with MiXCR, giving one entry per CDR3 protein. The table lists some 47,000 distinct CDR3 sequences, 90% to 95% of them singletons.

The rearrangement uses TRBV13 and TRBJ2-2; no firm D call. Sequenced: CD8+ T cells from PBMCs. This TCR was sampled from a human donor in good health. Written as DNA, the CDR3 is TGTGCCAGCAAGGGCTTCAACACCGGGGAGCTGTTTTTT. This sequence encodes CASKGFNTGELFF.